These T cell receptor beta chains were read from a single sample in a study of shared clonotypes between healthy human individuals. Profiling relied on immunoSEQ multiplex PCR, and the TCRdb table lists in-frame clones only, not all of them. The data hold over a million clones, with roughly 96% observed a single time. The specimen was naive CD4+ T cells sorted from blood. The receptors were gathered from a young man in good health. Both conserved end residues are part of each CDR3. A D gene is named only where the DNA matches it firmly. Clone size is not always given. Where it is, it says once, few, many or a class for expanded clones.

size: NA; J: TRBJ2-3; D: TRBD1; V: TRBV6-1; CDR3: CATSKDRVTDTQYF; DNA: TGTGCCACCTCGAAGGACAGGGTCACAGATACGCAGTATTTT
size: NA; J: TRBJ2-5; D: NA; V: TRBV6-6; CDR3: CASIRGPNQETQYF; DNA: TGTGCCAGCATTCGGGGCCCTAACCAAGAGACCCAGTACTTC
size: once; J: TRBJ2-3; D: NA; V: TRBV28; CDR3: CASSLLPGPLTDTQYF; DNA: TGTGCCAGCAGTTTACTCCCAGGCCCCCTCACAGATACGCAGTATTTT
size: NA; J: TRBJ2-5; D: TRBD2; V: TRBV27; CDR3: CASSSFASGSRQTQYF; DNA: TGTGCCAGCAGTTCCTTTGCTAGCGGGAGTCGGCAGACCCAGTACTTC
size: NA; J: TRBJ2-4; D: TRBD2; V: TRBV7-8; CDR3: CASSLLAPLAGVVKNIQYF; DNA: TGTGCCAGCAGTCTTTTAGCTCCCCTAGCGGGAGTTGTCAAAAACATTCAGTACTTC
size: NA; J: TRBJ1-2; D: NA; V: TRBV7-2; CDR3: CASSFGSGEGFKGYTF; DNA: TGTGCCAGCAGCTTTGGTTCCGGGGAGGGGTTTAAGGGCTACACCTTC
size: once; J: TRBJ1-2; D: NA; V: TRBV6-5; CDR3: CASSYRTAYGYTF; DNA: TGTGCCAGCAGTTACCGGACGGCCTATGGCTACACCTTC
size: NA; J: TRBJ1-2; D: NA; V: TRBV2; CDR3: CASSDLKGVIYGYTF; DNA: TGTGCCAGCAGTGATCTCAAGGGTGTCATCTATGGCTACACCTTC
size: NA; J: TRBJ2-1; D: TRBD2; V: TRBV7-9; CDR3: CASSRTSGSRGSEQFF; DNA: TGTGCCAGCAGTCGGACTAGCGGGAGTCGGGGAAGTGAGCAGTTCTTC
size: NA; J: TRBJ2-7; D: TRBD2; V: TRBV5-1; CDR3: CASSPGTRSSYEQYF; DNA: TGCGCCAGCAGTCCTGGGACTAGAAGTTCCTACGAGCAGTACTTC
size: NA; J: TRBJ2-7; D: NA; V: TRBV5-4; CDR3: CASSSERRLGEQYF; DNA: TGTGCCAGCAGCTCCGAACGAAGACTAGGCGAGCAGTACTTC
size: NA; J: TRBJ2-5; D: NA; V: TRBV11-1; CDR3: CASSLVLTTRQETQYF; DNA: TGTGCCAGCAGCTTAGTCCTCACGACCCGCCAAGAGACCCAGTACTTC
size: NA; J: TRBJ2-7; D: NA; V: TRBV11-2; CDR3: CASNKGLSYEQYF; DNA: TGTGCCAGCAACAAGGGCCTCTCCTACGAGCAGTACTTC
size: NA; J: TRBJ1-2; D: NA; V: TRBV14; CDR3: CASSHRQRANYGYTF; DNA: TGTGCCAGCAGCCACAGACAGCGAGCTAACTATGGCTACACCTTC
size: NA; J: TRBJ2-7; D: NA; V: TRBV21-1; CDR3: CARRTGSEQYF; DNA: TGTGCCAGGAGGACAGGGAGCGAGCAGTACTTC
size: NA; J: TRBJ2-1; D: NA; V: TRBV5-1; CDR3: CASSLESWKQFF; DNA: TGCGCCAGCAGCTTGGAGTCCTGGAAGCAGTTCTTC
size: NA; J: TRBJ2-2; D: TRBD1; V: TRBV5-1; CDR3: CASSPAGQGNTGELFF; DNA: TGCGCCAGCAGCCCGGCGGGACAGGGTAACACCGGGGAGCTGTTTTTT
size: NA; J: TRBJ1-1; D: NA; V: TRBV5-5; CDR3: CASSLDWEGEAFF; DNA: TGTGCCAGCAGCTTGGACTGGGAGGGTGAAGCTTTCTTT
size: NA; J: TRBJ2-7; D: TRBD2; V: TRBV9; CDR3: CASSPGTSAHEQYF; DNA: TGTGCCAGCAGCCCCGGGACTAGCGCTCACGAGCAGTACTTC
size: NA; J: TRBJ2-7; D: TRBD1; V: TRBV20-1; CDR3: CSAGTGAEQYF; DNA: TGCAGTGCTGGGACAGGCGCCGAGCAGTACTTC
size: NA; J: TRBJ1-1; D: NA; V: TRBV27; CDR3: CASSSYSGRGEAFF; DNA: TGTGCCAGCAGTTCCTACAGTGGAAGGGGTGAAGCTTTCTTT
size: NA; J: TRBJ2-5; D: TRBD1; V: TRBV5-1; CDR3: CASSSRTGRETQYF; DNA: TGCGCCAGCAGCTCGCGGACAGGGCGGGAGACCCAGTACTTC
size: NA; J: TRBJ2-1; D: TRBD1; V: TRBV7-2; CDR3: CASSLDRGTYNEQFF; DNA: TGTGCCAGCAGCCTTGACAGGGGGACCTACAATGAGCAGTTCTTC
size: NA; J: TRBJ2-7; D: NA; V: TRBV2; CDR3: CASSFRATYEQYF; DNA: TGTGCCAGCAGCTTTCGGGCCACCTACGAGCAGTACTTC
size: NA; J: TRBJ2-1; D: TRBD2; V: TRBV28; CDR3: CASSFANPGLARIEQFF; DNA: TGTGCCAGCAGTTTCGCGAATCCGGGACTAGCGCGTATTGAGCAGTTCTTC
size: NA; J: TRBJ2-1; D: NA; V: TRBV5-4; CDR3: CASSSDGIAAYAYNEQFF; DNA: TGTGCCAGCAGCTCGGACGGGATAGCGGCATACGCCTACAATGAGCAGTTCTTC
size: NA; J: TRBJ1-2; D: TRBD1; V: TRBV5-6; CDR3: CASSLADRGNYGYTF; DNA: TGTGCCAGCAGCTTGGCAGACAGGGGAAACTATGGCTACACCTTC
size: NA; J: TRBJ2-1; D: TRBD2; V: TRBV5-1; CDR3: CASSRGEASGDNEQFF; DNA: TGCGCCAGCAGCCGGGGTGAGGCTAGCGGCGACAATGAGCAGTTCTTC
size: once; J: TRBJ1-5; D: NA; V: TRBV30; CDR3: CAWSVWGRNQPQHF; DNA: TGTGCCTGGAGTGTGTGGGGGCGCAATCAGCCCCAGCATTTT
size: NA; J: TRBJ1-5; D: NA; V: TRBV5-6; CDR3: CASSSSSNQPQHF; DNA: TGTGCCAGCAGCTCCTCAAGCAATCAGCCCCAGCATTTT
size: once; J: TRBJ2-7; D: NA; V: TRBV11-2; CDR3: CASSVSRGYEQYF; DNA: TGTGCCAGCAGCGTCTCTAGAGGCTACGAGCAGTACTTC
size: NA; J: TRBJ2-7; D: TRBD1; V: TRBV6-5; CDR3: CASSGTGIYEQYF; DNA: TGTGCCAGCTCCGGGACAGGAATATACGAGCAGTACTTC
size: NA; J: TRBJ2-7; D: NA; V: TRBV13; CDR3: CASSPGLWSYEQYF; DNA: TGTGCCAGCAGCCCGGGACTCTGGTCCTACGAGCAGTACTTC
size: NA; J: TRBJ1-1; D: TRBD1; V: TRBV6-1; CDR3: CASRSGGNTEAFF; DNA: TGTGCCAGCAGGTCAGGGGGGAACACTGAAGCTTTCTTT
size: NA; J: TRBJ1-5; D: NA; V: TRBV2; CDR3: CASSRQSSNQPQHF; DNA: TGTGCCAGCAGTAGACAGTCGAGCAATCAGCCCCAGCATTTT
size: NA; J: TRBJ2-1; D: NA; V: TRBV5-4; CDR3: CASSYWYGGEQFF; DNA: TGTGCCAGCAGCTATTGGTACGGAGGTGAGCAGTTCTTC
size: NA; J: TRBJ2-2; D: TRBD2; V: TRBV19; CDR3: CASRTSGRAGVGELFF; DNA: TGTGCCAGTAGGACTAGCGGGAGGGCCGGGGTCGGGGAGCTGTTTTTT
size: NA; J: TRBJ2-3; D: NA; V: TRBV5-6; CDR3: CASSLVLTDTQYF; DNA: TGTGCCAGCAGCTTGGTTCTCACAGATACGCAGTATTTT
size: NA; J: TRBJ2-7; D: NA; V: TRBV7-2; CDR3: CASSLDRQAGTYEQYF; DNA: TGTGCCAGCAGCTTAGATAGACAGGCCGGAACCTACGAGCAGTACTTC
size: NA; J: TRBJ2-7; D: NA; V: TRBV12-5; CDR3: CASGLHPGEQYF; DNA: TGTGCTAGTGGTCTTCACCCCGGCGAGCAGTACTTC
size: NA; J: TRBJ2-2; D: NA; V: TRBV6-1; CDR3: CASTGREGSGELFF; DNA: TGTGCCAGCACTGGCCGAGAGGGGTCCGGGGAGCTGTTTTTT
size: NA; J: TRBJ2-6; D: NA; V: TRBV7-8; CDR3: CASSLDLGAGANVLTF; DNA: TGTGCCAGCAGCTTAGACCTGGGGGCTGGGGCCAACGTCCTGACTTTC
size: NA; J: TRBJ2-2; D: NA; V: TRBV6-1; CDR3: CASRPPGPGTGELFF; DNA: TGTGCCAGCAGACCCCCGGGGCCAGGAACCGGGGAGCTGTTTTTT
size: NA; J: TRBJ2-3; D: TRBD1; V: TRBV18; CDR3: CASSPTGGTDTQYF; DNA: TGTGCCAGCTCACCAACAGGGGGAACAGATACGCAGTATTTT
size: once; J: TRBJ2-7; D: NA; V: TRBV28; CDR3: CASSINRVYEQYF; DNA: TGTGCCAGCAGTATAAACAGGGTCTACGAGCAGTACTTC
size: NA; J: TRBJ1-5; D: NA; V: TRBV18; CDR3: CASCEGGGNQSQHF; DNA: TGTGCCAGTTGCGAAGGGGGAGGCAATCAGTCCCAGCATTTT
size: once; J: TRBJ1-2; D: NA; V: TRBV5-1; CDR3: CASSLGSVGDGYTF; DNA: TGCGCCAGCAGCTTGGGTTCAGTTGGGGATGGCTACACCTTC
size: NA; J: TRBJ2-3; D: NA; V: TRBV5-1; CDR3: CASSTGRIITDTQYF; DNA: TGCGCCAGCAGCACCGGACGGATAATCACAGATACGCAGTATTTT
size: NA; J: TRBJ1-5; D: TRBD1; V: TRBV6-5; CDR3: CASSSHEGAGNQPQHF; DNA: TGTGCCAGCAGTTCCCACGAGGGGGCCGGCAATCAGCCCCAGCATTTT
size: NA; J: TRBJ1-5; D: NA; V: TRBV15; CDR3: CATSRARGNQPQHF; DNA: TGTGCCACCAGCAGAGCTCGGGGCAACCAGCCCCAGCATTTT
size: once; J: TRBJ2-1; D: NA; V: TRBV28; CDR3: CSSRSSYNEQFF; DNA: TGTTCCTCTAGGAGCTCCTACAATGAGCAGTTCTTC
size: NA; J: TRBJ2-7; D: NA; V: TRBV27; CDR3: CASSLVQSYEQYF; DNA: TGTGCCAGCAGTTTGGTACAGTCCTACGAGCAGTACTTC
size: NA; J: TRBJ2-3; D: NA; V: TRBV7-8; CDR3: CASSLALRGSSTDTQYF; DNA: TGTGCCAGCAGCTTAGCTCTGCGGGGATCAAGCACAGATACGCAGTATTTT
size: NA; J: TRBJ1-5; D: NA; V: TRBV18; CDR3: CASSPLPPGGNQPQHF; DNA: TGTGCCAGCTCACCCCTCCCCCCGGGGGGCAATCAGCCCCAGCATTTT
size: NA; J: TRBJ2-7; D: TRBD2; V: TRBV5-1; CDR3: CASSPRSSGSSYEQYF; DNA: TGCGCCAGCAGCCCGCGTTCTAGCGGGAGCTCCTACGAGCAGTACTTC
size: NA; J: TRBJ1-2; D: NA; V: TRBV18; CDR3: CASSQQGGYGYTF; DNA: TGTGCCAGCTCACAACAGGGAGGCTATGGCTACACCTTC
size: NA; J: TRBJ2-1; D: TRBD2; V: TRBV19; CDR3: CASSFFSGRENEQFF; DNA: TGTGCCAGTTCTTTTTTTAGCGGGAGGGAAAATGAGCAGTTCTTC
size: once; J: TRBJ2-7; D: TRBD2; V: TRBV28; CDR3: CASSLVGGGSYEQYF; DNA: TGTGCCAGCAGTTTAGTCGGGGGGGGAAGCTACGAGCAGTACTTC